This TCR delta chain comes out of a study of Vδ1+ human thymocytes listed by TCRdb under 2018. Broadly, across the study: As a data resource, the study described the mRNA-level TRG and TRD CDR3 repertoires found in highly purified Vdelta1+ thymocytes taken from young children. Validation of the multiplex-based CDR3 amplicon strategy against 5'RACE-based CDR3 amplicon generation methods had been performed previously.

Thymic samples were depleted of alphabeta T cells, then CD3+ TCRVdelta1+ TCRVdelta2- thymocytes were FACS-sorted. The purity of the sorted Vdelta1+ thymocytes fell between roughly 97% and 99.6%. Thymic specimens came from roughly eight paediatric patients undergoing corrective cardiac surgery, aged from about 5 days to 16 months. The thymic tissue was dispersed, and mononuclear cells were isolated using a Histopaque-1077 density gradient. The staining antibodies were anti-TCRVdelta1 clone TS8.2, anti-TCRVdelta2 clone B6, anti-CD3 clone HIT3a and anti-TCRalphabeta clone IP26. About this clone: There is no known antigen for this receptor. One base away there is no much larger clone; base qualities are not given.

General conclusions and limits of the study: Donors shared many TRG clonotypes (up to about 7x10^3), but TRD repertoires were essentially private, with at most 116 shared. In contrast to oligoclonal peripheral blood repertoires, thymic TRG and TRD repertoires appeared to be highly polyclonal with Gaussian CDR3 length distributions. Because no clustering by age or sex was observed, donors were not stratified by these variables in the analyses. The use of highly purified populations and single-cell validation was advised by the authors, since misinterpretation of bulk repertoire data could be caused by unexpected Vdelta2 sequences. Even though sort purity was high, about 20% of thymic TRD sequences were Vdelta2 (and few were Vdelta3), which was not the case for the peripheral blood Vdelta1+ controls.

RNA extraction was carried out with the RNeasy mini kit, and reverse transcription was then done using Superscript III. Multiplex PCR was used to generate CDR3 amplicons, with pooled V-gene forward primers and a constant-region reverse primer carrying Illumina adaptor overhangs. Amplicons were gel-purified, then indexed with Nextera index primers over about 8 extra PCR cycles and purified with AMPure XP beads. Sequencing of the libraries was done on an Illumina MiSeq using paired-end 250 bp reads, dual indexing and a roughly 19% PhiX spike-in. On the authors' methods: FastQC was used to quality check the reads, while ea-utils fastq-join merged the TRG read pairs. IMGT/HighV-QUEST was used to annotate the sequences, only productive sequences with an unambiguous V-gene assignment were kept, and clonotypes were defined as sequences sharing an identical CDR3 sequence. VDJtools 1.1.1, tcR 2.2.3, Treemap and vegan Shannon diversity in R 3.4.4 were used for downstream analysis. TCRdb reprocessed the public reads with the caller CATT; rows with the same DNA were merged afterwards. In this record, the V and J calls reflect TCRdb's handling and not the investigators' own analysis. The sample table records 50,000 to 75,000 delta-chain clones; approximately 15% of these occur just once. The ten largest clonotypes hold about 0.38% of the sample.

The CDR3 spans 16 residues, from the cysteine through the phenylalanine. The entry retains the CDR3 DNA only, 48 bases that are in frame from base 1. The germline V gene specifies TSWWSYY as CDR1 and QGS as CDR2. V and J lose 2 bases and 7 bases, and a span of 20 bases separates them. The chain is encoded by TRDV1 joined to TRDJ1; TRDD2 could be the D gene, as 6 bases match. The source of this sequence is a girl under three years old who had congenital heart surgery. The sample comprised Vdelta1+ gamma-delta thymocytes from the thymus. The label giving this sample's cell subset or site can be read as: FACS-sorted CD3+ TCRalphabeta- TCRVdelta1+ TCRVdelta2- thymocytes. The CDR3 has the sequence CALGESYNTQGGKLIF. The nucleotides are TGTGCTCTTGGGGAATCCTACAATACCCAGGGCGGTAAACTCATCTTT.